This T cell receptor (beta chain) was found in a study of T cell repertoires in aging, cancer and after chemotherapy. Study context: Approximately 8 million TCR reads were in the whole dataset. Study-wide findings and caveats: Compared with age-matched healthy donors, untreated hematological or solid cancer patients showed higher blood TCR clonality. In healthy donors, age-related TCR diversity loss mainly reflected lost richness.

Amplification of TCR beta used genomic DNA extracted from peripheral blood. This clonotype counts as medium-sized. The antigen remains unidentified. Trimming left V 5 bases short and J 0 bases short, with 11 bases between. From germline, CDR1 is MNHEY and CDR2 SMNVEV (reference sequence). This CDR3 has 14 amino acids. Rearranged V-D-J TRB sequences were amplified with a mixed TRB-A/B primer pool. MiXCR, run by TCRdb on the multiplex PCR reads, gives a single entry per CDR3 protein. Among some 2,500 distinct CDR3 sequences, roughly a quarter were seen once, and the ten largest hold roughly 13%. This chain joins TRBV27 and TRBJ2-7, with D possibly TRBD2 on 6 matching bases. Sequencing input: blood. The clonotype originates from a human donor with a solid tumor. In DNA form, the CDR3 reads TGTGCCAGCAGTAGAGGGCGGGACTCCTACGAGCAGTACTTC. It codes for CASSRGRDSYEQYF.